This is a list of T cell receptor beta chains from one sample in a study of blood T cell repertoires in COVID-19. The table came from immunoSEQ multiplex PCR; TCRdb's copy has only in-frame clones and leaves some out. Among some 340,000 clones listed, 85% were seen once. Source material: peripheral blood. The receptor source for this set is a woman aged 18-29 years with acute or convalescent COVID-19. CDR3s include the opening cysteine and the closing phenylalanine or tryptophan. D genes are given only for firm matches. Expanded clones get a size class; other rows say once, few or many, or leave the size out.

j_call,clone_size,d_call,v_call,cdr3_nt,cdr3_aa
TRBJ1-3,few,-,TRBV19,TGTGCCAGTAGTATGGGGGGCTCTGGAAACACCATATATTTT,CASSMGGSGNTIYF
TRBJ1-1,-,-,TRBV29-1,TGCAGCGTCCTGGCGGGGACTGAAGCTTTCTTT,CSVLAGTEAFF
TRBJ2-5,few,-,TRBV18,TGTGCCAGCTCACCCCGACAGGTCCAAGAGACCCAGTACTTC,CASSPRQVQETQYF
TRBJ1-3,once,TRBD1,TRBV2,TGTGCCAGCAGTCCGGACAGGCAGAACACCATATATTTT,CASSPDRQNTIYF
TRBJ1-1,-,TRBD1,TRBV6-5,TGTGCCGCAGCTACCATCAAACAGGGGGGAGCTTTCTTT,CAAATIKQGGAFF
TRBJ1-1,-,-,TRBV2,TGTGCCAGCAGTGAAGCGTCAGACTTGAACACTGAAGCTTTCTTT,CASSEASDLNTEAFF
TRBJ2-2,-,-,TRBV18,TGTGCCAGCTCACGAGAGTTGTCGAGCGGCGCGAACACCGGGGAGCTGTTTTTT,CASSRELSSGANTGELFF
TRBJ1-1,-,TRBD1,TRBV7-9,TGTGCCAGCAGCTCGTTGGGACAGACGAACACTGAAGCTTTCTTT,CASSSLGQTNTEAFF
TRBJ1-2,few,TRBD1,TRBV30,TGTGCCTGGATGCCCGACAGGGCTTATGGCTACACCTTC,CAWMPDRAYGYTF
TRBJ2-5,-,-,TRBV5-1,TGCGCCAGCAGCTTGGACCAAATACAGGCGGGGGAGACCCAGTACTTC,CASSLDQIQAGETQYF
TRBJ1-6,few,-,TRBV5-6,TGTGCCAGCAGTTTCCGGGGAGGGGCGAGTGGGGAACCCCTCCACTTT,CASSFRGGASGEPLHF
TRBJ2-1,-,-,TRBV19,TGTGCCAGTAGTATTTTAAACAATGAGCAGTTCTTC,CASSILNNEQFF
TRBJ1-2,once,-,TRBV28,TGTGCCAGCAGTTCCAGGGCTTATGGCTACACCTTC,CASSSRAYGYTF
TRBJ1-2,-,-,TRBV30,TGTGCCTGGACCTCCGGGAGGGCTAACTATGGCTACACCTTC,CAWTSGRANYGYTF
TRBJ2-7,-,-,TRBV23-1,TGCGCCAGCAGTCAAGTTTCAGGGGCCGACGAGCAGTACTTC,CASSQVSGADEQYF
TRBJ1-1,-,-,TRBV7-3,TGTGCCAGCAGCGAGACTGAGAACACTGAAGCTTTCTTT,CASSETENTEAFF
TRBJ2-2,-,-,TRBV18,TGTGCCGCCGGGCAGGGGTCCGTTACGAACACCGGGGAGCTGTTTTTT,CAAGQGSVTNTGELFF
TRBJ2-3,-,-,TRBV6-4,TGTGCCAGCAGTGTAGGAACAGAGGATACGCAGTATTTT,CASSVGTEDTQYF
TRBJ1-2,few,TRBD1,TRBV19,TGTGCCAGTAGTATCGCGACAGGGAACTATGGCTACACCTTC,CASSIATGNYGYTF
TRBJ2-1,-,TRBD1,TRBV13,TGTGCCAGCAGCCCGAGGGGGCCCCGTGGGAATGAGCAGTTCTTC,CASSPRGPRGNEQFF
TRBJ2-5,-,TRBD1,TRBV10-3,TGTGCCATCAGTGACAAGGGGGCTTTGGGTGAGACCCAGTACTTC,CAISDKGALGETQYF
TRBJ2-2,-,TRBD1,TRBV19,TGTGCCAGTAGGTTACAGGGGAGCACCGGGGAGCTGTTTTTT,CASRLQGSTGELFF